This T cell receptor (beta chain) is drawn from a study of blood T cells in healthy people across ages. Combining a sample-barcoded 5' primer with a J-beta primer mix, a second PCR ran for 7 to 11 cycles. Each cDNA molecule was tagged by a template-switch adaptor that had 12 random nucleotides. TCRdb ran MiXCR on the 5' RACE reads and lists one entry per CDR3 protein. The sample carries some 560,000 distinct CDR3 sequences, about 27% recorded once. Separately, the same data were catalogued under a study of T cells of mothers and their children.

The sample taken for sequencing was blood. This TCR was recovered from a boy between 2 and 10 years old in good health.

The CDR3 nucleotides read TGTGCCATCAGTGCTGTGTACTCCAGGGGGCTACAGGAGACCCAGTACTTC. It yields the protein CAISAVYSRGLQETQYF. V is TRBV10-3 and J is TRBJ2-5; 8 bases align to TRBD1. The V gene end was trimmed by 4 bases and the J gene end by 5 bases; junction bases not matched to a gene: 15. The CDR3 length is 17 residues. CDR1 is ENHRY and CDR2 is SYGVKD in the germline V gene.